One and the same sample provided the 10 T cell receptor beta chains below, sequenced in a study of blood T cell repertoires in COVID-19. Assay: immunoSEQ multiplex PCR; the TCRdb copy retains only in-frame clones and omits some. The sample consists of fewer than 300,000 clones, approximately 85% of them appearing once. Sequencing was done on a sample of PBMCs or T cells enriched from blood (not recorded which). The source of these receptors is a woman between 25 and 40 years old who had recovered from COVID-19.

This CDR3 is CASSQDLLFQETQYF. In DNA form, the CDR3 reads TGTGCCAGCAGCCAAGACCTCTTATTCCAAGAGACCCAGTACTTC. The chain couples TRBV3-1 (or the pseudogene TRBV3-2) to TRBJ2-5; no definite D call. Germline V gene sequence: CDR1 LGHDT, CDR2 YNNKEL (reference sequence). The V gene lost 0 bases and the J gene lost 1 base, with 9 bases spanning the gap. There are 15 residues in the CDR3.

The rearrangement uses TRBV7-9 and TRBJ1-2, with D possibly being TRBD1 (6 bases). The CDR3 runs to 13 residues. CDR1 is SEHNR and CDR2 is FQNEAQ in the germline V gene (reference sequence). The germline V and J ends were trimmed by 5 bases and 6 bases, with 13 bases remaining between them. The CDR3 spells CASSAGTFDGYTF. CDR3 DNA sequence: TGTGCCAGCAGCGCCGGGACATTCGATGGCTACACCTTC.

The chain has TRBV2 and TRBJ1-1; a weak D match, TRBD1 (6 bases). Per germline, CDR1 SNHLY and CDR2 FYNNEI. This CDR3 is 12 amino acids long. Deletions cut 6 bases from V and 7 bases from J, with 12 bases between. This chain's CDR3 is CASSTQGFEAFF. The CDR3, as DNA: TGTGCCAGCAGCACACAGGGATTTGAAGCTTTCTTT.

The gene calls are TRBV6-5 and TRBJ2-5, with TRBD1 matching over 7 bases. Germline CDR1 and CDR2: MNHEY and SVGAGI. Unmatched junction bases numbered 0, after V lost 2 bases and J lost 3 bases. The CDR3 contains 13 residues. The CDR3: CASSYTGEETQYF. The CDR3 coding sequence is TGTGCCAGCAGTTACACAGGGGAAGAGACCCAGTACTTC.

This sequence joins TRBV21-1 and TRBJ2-7; TRBD2 is taken as the D call from the table, unchecked against the DNA. TRBV21-1 is a known pseudogene. CDR3 length: 15 amino acids. The DNA of the CDR3 is TGTGCCAGCAGCAAAACTACTAGCTTCCTATCCGAGCAGTACTTC. Translation gives CASSKTTSFLSEQYF.

This clone is a singleton in its sample. The chain uses TRBV29-1 and TRBJ2-3; a weak D match, TRBD1 (6 bases). Germline lookup yields CDR1 SQVTM and CDR2 ANQGSEA. CDR3 length: 12 residues. With 7 bases removed from V and 6 bases from J, the gap between germline ends came to 14 bases. The CDR3 spells CSAQTGGDTQYF. CDR3 sequence (DNA): TGCAGCGCTCAGACAGGCGGTGATACGCAGTATTTT.

The CDR3 reads CASTPSRGGNTEAFF. The CDR3 nucleotides are TGCGCCAGCACCCCCAGCAGGGGCGGTAACACTGAAGCTTTCTTT. J is TRBJ1-1 and V is TRBV5-1; D is perhaps TRBD1 (6 bases). V dropped 6 bases and J dropped 2 bases, with 17 bases sitting between them. This CDR3 spans 15 amino acids. CDR1 and CDR2 from the germline V gene are SGHRS and YFSETQ.

The CDR3 DNA reads as TGTGCCACCAGCAGGTCCCAGGAAAACACTGAAGCTTTCTTT. This translates into CATSRSQENTEAFF. The V gene is TRBV15, the J gene TRBJ1-1; D is uncertain. Trimming stripped 3 bases from V and 2 bases from J, with 10 bases between. Germline V gives CDR1 LNHNV, CDR2 YYDKDF (reference sequence). This CDR3 has 14 residues.

This clone was counted once. The rearrangement uses TRBV6-1 and TRBJ2-7; TRBD1 matches 8 bases. CDR3 length equals 16 residues. Germline CDR1 is MNHNS and CDR2 is SASEGT. Trimming took 6 bases from V and 5 from J; bases not matched to a gene: 15. CDR3 loop: CASREPTRQGHHEQYF. The CDR3, as DNA: TGTGCCAGCAGAGAACCCACGAGACAGGGGCACCACGAGCAGTACTTC.

This clone was detected only a few times. The chain links TRBV7-9 to TRBJ1-1; D is ambiguous. The CDR3 has 15 amino acids. Trimming pared 8 bases from V and 1 base from J, leaving 17 bases between. Germline loops: CDR1 SEHNR, CDR2 FQNEAQ (reference sequence). This chain's CDR3 is CASQILRLKNTEAFF. In nucleotides, the CDR3 is TGTGCCAGCCAAATTCTCAGGCTTAAGAACACTGAAGCTTTCTTT.